The entry below gives a single TCR beta chain sequence along with its context. Its antigen is as yet unknown. The CDR3 sequence is 16 residues long. J gave up 3 bases and V 5 bases, and 3 bases lay outside the gene matches. From germline, CDR1 is MNHEY and CDR2 SMNVEV (reference sequence). This PCR relied on a set of 60 Vbeta primers and 13 Jbeta primers. TCRdb keeps only in-frame clones here, not all; method: immunoSEQ multiplex PCR. Of 150,000 or so clones in the sample, approximately 72% were seen once. This sample was included in a study of cytomegalovirus exposure and HLA in healthy donors. Study information: Out of 398 genotyped donors, about 76% belonged to the Caucasian-associated ancestry cluster.

Study-level results: In a later analysis, several top co-occurrence clusters appeared linked to parvovirus B19, influenza, CMV and Epstein-Barr virus. Researchers reportedly found TCR beta sequences accurately predicted most subjects' HLA-A and HLA-B alleles.

This receptor was identified in a female donor in good health and CMV-seronegative. The sequenced material came from PBMCs. J is TRBJ2-1 and V is TRBV27; 14 nucleotides agree with TRBD2. The CDR3 here is CASSPGLAGGYNEQFF. The CDR3 DNA reads TGTGCCAGCAGTCCCGGACTAGCGGGGGGCTACAATGAGCAGTTCTTC.